The 4 T cell receptor beta chains listed next were all sequenced from one sample in a study of brain T cells in children with intractable seizures. The method was immunoSEQ multiplex PCR; TCRdb's version includes in-frame clones alone and lacks a portion of them. The sample yields 340,000 or so clones, about 93% seen once. Time point reported: blood from clinic visit 5 months post-surgery; TSC patient then seizure free. The specimen was peripheral blood, collected more than 4 months after surgery. Receptor source: a boy younger than two with tuberous sclerosis and intractable seizures.

The rearrangement uses TRBV7-9 and TRBJ2-7; the D call may be TRBD1 or TRBD2 (5 bases each). V was cut by 1 base and J by 4 bases, with 17 bases left in between. CDR3 size: 16 residues. The germline CDR1 and CDR2 sequences are SEHNR and FQNEAQ (reference sequence). In nucleotides, the CDR3 is TGTGCCAGCAGCTTAGGCAGGGACGGATTAGGGTACGAGCAGTACTTC. This codes for CASSLGRDGLGYEQYF.

The genes are TRBV5-6 and TRBJ1-2; a weak D match, TRBD1 (6 bases). Germline lookup yields CDR1 SGHDT and CDR2 YYEEEE. The CDR3 runs 15 residues. V was clipped by 4 bases and J by 7 bases, with 20 bases between them. CDR3 coding DNA: TGTGCCAGCAGCCCACCCGAAACAGGGTGGGGTGGCTACACCTTC. Amino acids: CASSPPETGWGGYTF.

The chain carries TRBV30 and TRBJ2-1; 7 nucleotides align to TRBD2. Per germline, CDR1 GTSNPN and CDR2 SVGIG (reference sequence). V gave up 0 bases and J gave up 9 bases; unmatched junction bases: 8. This CDR3 has 14 residues. CDR3 nucleotide sequence: TGTGCCTGGAGTGTACTATTGGGGGAGGGTGAGCAGTTCTTC. Protein: CAWSVLLGEGEQFF.

With regard to this clone: It is unclear where the CDR3 begins or ends on the DNA, so no DNA is shown, and the CDR3 is as TCRdb lists it. V gene TRBV24-1 combines with J gene TRBJ2-5. Per germline, CDR1 KGHDR and CDR2 SFDVKD. With termini counted, the CDR3 has 14 amino acids. CDR3 amino acids: CATSTSAVQETQYF.